This T cell receptor beta chain is from a study of cytomegalovirus exposure and HLA in healthy donors. Findings of the study overall: A later analysis reported that several of the most significant clusters appeared to be linked to common viral pathogens, among them Epstein-Barr virus. Later analysis identified a missense DCLRE1C variant that was linked to TCR beta V- and J-gene trimming. Most likely, a cluster of highly shared sequence variants arose as a sequencing artifact. In vitro, a few CMV-associated chains proved specific for CMV antigens.

Germline lookup yields CDR1 MDHEN and CDR2 SYDVKM. CDR3 length equals 17 residues. J lost 4 bases, V lost 2 bases, and 11 bases had no gene match. This clone was counted between two and nine times. The antigen remains unidentified. PCR used 60 Vbeta primers and 13 Jbeta primers. The repertoire was sequenced with immunoSEQ multiplex PCR; TCRdb's copy has only in-frame clones and lacks some. This table has around 140,000 clones, under 70% appearing once. The receptor was isolated from a woman aged 55-69 years in good health and CMV-seronegative. Sequencing used PBMCs. The V gene is TRBV28, the J gene TRBJ2-1, with 7 bases fitting TRBD2. For the CDR3, the DNA is TGTGCCAGCAGTTTAGGTTGGGTAGGACTAGAATACAATGAGCAGTTCTTC. Protein: CASSLGWVGLEYNEQFF.